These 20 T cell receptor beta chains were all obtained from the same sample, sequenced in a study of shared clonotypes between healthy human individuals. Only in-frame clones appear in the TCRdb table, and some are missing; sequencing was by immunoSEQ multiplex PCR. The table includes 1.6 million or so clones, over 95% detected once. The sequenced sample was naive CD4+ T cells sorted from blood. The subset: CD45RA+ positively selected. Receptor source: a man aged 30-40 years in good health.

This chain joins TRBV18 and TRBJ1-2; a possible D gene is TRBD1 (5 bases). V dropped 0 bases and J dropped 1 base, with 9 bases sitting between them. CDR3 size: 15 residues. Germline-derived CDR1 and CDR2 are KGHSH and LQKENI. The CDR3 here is CASSPPGDRNYGYTF. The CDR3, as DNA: TGTGCCAGCTCACCACCGGGGGACCGTAACTATGGCTACACCTTC.

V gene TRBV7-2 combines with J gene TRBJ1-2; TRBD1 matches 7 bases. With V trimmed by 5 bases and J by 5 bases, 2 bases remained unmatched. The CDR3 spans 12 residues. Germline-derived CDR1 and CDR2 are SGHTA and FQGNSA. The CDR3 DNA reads TGTGCCAGCAGCGCGGGACAGTATGGCTACACCTTC. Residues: CASSAGQYGYTF.

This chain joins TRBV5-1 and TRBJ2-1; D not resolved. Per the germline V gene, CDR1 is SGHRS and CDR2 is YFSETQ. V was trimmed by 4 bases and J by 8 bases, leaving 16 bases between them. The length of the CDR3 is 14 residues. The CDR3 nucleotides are TGCGCCAGCAGCGAAGTGGAGAGTCGGGATGAGCAGTTCTTC. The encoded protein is CASSEVESRDEQFF.

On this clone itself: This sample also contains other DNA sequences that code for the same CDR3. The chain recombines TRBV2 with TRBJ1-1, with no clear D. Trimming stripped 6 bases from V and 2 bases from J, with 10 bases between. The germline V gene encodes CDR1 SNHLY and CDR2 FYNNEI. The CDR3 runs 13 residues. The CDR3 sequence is CASSAGLNTEAFF. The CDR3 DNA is TGTGCCAGCAGCGCCGGCCTCAACACTGAAGCTTTCTTT.

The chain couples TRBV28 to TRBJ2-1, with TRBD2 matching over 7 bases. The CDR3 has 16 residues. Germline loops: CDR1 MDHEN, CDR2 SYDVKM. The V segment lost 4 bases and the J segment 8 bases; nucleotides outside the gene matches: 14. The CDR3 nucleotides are TGTGCCAGCAGTTCCCCCTGGGGCGGGAGTCTGTATGAGCAGTTCTTC. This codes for CASSSPWGGSLYEQFF.

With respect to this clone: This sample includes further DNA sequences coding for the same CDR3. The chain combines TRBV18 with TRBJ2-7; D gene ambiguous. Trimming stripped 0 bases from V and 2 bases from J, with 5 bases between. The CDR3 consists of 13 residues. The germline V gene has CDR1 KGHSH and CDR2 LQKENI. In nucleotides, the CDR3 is TGTGCCAGCTCACCACCGTCGGCCTACGAGCAGTACTTC. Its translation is CASSPPSAYEQYF. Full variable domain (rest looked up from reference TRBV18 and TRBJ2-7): NAGVMQNPRHLVRRRGQEARLRCSPMKGHSHVYWYRQLPEEGLKFMVYLQKENIIDESGMPKERFSAEFPKEGPSILRIQQVVRGDSAAYFCASSPPSAYEQYFGPGTRLTVT.

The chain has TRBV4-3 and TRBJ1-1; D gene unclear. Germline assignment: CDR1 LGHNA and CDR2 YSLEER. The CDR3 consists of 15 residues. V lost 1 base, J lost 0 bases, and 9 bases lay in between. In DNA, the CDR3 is TGCGCCAGCAGCCAAGTTGGAAAGCTGAACACTGAAGCTTTCTTT. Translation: CASSQVGKLNTEAFF.

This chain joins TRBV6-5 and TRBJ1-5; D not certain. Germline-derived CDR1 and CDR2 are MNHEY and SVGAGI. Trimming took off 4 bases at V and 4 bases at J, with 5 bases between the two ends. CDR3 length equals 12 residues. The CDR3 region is CASSSTNQPQHF. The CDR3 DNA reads TGTGCCAGCAGTTCGACGAATCAGCCCCAGCATTTT.

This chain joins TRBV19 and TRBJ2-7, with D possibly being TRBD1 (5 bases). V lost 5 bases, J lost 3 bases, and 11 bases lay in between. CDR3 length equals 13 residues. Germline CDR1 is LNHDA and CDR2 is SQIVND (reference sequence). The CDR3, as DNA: TGTGCCAGTAGTCAGGGATGGGGCTACGAGCAGTACTTC. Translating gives CASSQGWGYEQYF.

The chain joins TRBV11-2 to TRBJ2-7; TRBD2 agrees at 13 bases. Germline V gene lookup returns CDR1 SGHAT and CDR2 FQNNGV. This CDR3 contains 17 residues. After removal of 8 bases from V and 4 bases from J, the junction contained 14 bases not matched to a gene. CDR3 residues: CASDIWAGTSGMYEQYF. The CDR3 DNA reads TGTGCCAGCGACATCTGGGCCGGGACTAGCGGGATGTACGAGCAGTACTTC.

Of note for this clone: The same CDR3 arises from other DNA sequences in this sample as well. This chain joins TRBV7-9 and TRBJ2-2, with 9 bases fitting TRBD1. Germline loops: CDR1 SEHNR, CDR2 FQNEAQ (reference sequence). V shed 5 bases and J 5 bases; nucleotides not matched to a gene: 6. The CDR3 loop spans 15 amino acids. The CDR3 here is CASSQWTGATGELFF. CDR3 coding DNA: TGTGCCAGCAGCCAATGGACAGGGGCAACCGGGGAGCTGTTTTTT.

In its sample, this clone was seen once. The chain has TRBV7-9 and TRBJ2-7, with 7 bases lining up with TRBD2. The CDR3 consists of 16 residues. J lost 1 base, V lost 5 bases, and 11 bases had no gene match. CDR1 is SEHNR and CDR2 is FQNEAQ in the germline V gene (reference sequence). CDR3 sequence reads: CASSRDLGAGSYEQYF. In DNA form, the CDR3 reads TGTGCCAGCAGCCGGGACCTGGGAGCGGGATCCTACGAGCAGTACTTC.

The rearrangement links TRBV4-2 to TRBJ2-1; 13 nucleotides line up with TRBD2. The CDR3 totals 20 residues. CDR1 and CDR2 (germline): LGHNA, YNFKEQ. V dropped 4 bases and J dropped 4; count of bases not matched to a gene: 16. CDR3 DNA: TGTGCCAGCAGCCGAGAACTCCCGGGACTAGCGGGAACGGGGTACAATGAGCAGTTCTTC. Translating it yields CASSRELPGLAGTGYNEQFF.

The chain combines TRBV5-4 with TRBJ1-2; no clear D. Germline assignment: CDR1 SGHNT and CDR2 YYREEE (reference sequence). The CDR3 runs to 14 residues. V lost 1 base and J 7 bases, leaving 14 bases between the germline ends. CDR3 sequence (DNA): TGTGCCAGCAGCTTGCCAGATCTGAAGGGTGGCTACACCTTC. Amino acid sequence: CASSLPDLKGGYTF.

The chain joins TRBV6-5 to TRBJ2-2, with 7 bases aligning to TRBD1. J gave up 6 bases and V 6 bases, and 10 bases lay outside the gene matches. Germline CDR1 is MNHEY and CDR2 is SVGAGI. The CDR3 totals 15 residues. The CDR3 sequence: CASSRQGVVPGELFF. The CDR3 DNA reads TGTGCCAGCAGCCGACAGGGAGTAGTTCCCGGGGAGCTGTTTTTT.

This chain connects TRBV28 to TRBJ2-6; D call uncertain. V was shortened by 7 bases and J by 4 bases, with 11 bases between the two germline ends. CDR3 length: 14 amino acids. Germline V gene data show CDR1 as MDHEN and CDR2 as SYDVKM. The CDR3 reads CASTLSLGANVLTF. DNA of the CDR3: TGTGCCAGCACCCTGTCCCTCGGGGCCAACGTCCTGACTTTC.

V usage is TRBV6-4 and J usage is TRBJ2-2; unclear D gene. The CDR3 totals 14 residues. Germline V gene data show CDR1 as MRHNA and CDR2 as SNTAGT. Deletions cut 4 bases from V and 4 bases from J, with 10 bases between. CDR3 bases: TGTGCCAGCAGTGGGGGTATCCGCACCGGGGAGCTGTTTTTT. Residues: CASSGGIRTGELFF.

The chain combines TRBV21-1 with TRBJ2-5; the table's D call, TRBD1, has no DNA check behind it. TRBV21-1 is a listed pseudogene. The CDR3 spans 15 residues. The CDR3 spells CASRQDRVSLETQYF. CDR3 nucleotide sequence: TGTGCCAGCAGGCAGGACAGGGTCAGTTTGGAGACCCAGTACTTC.

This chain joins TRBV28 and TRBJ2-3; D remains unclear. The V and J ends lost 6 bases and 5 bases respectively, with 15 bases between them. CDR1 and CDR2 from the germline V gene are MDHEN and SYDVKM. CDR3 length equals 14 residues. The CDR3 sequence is CASRAGHLLDTQYF. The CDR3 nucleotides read TGTGCCAGCAGGGCCGGCCACCTTTTAGATACGCAGTATTTT.

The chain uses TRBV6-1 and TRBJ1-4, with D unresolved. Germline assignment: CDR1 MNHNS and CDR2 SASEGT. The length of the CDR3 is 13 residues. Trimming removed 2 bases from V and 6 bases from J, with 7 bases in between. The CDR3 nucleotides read TGTGCCAGCAGTGAACGGGTGGATGAAAAACTGTTTTTT. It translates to CASSERVDEKLFF.